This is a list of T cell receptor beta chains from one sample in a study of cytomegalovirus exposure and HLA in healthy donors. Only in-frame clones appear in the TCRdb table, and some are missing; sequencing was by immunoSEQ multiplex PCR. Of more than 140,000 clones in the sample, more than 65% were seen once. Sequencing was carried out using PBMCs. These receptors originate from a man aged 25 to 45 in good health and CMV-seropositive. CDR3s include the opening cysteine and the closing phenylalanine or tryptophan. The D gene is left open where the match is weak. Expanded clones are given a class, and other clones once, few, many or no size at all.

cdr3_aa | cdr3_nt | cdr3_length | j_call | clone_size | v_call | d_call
CASSLGADQPQHF | TGCGCCAGCAGCCTGGGGGCCGACCAGCCCCAGCATTTT | 13 | TRBJ1-5 | few | TRBV4-1 | NA
CASSEDDSTGELFF | TGTGCCAGCAGTGAGGACGACAGCACCGGGGAGCTGTTTTTT | 14 | TRBJ2-2 | NA | TRBV6-4 | NA
CASSYSTGTYEQYF | TGTGCCAGCAGTTACTCGACAGGGACCTACGAGCAGTACTTC | 14 | TRBJ2-7 | NA | TRBV6-5 | TRBD1
CASSETGTGAWNSPLHF | TGTGCCAGCAGCGAGACCGGGACAGGGGCTTGGAATTCACCCCTCCACTTT | 17 | TRBJ1-6 | NA | TRBV9 | TRBD1
CASSRDRGGNTIYF | TGTGCCAGCAGTAGAGACAGGGGAGGAAACACCATATATTTT | 14 | TRBJ1-3 | NA | TRBV2 | TRBD1
CASSSYRGRREKLFF | TGTGCCAGCAGTTCTTACAGGGGGCGTAGGGAAAAACTGTTTTTT | 15 | TRBJ1-4 | NA | TRBV28 | TRBD1
CASSQNGLAGGPGDYEQYF | TGCGCCAGCAGCCAAAACGGACTAGCGGGGGGGCCGGGGGACTACGAGCAGTACTTC | 19 | TRBJ2-7 | NA | TRBV4-1 | TRBD2
CASSKTDTNYGYTF | TGTGCCAGCAGTAAAACAGACACTAACTATGGCTACACCTTC | 14 | TRBJ1-2 | NA | TRBV6-5 | NA
CASGLSDSPETQYF | TGTGCTAGTGGTTTGTCGGACAGTCCGGAGACCCAGTACTTC | 14 | TRBJ2-5 | NA | TRBV12-5 | NA
CAWSVLNPGYEQYF | TGTGCCTGGAGTGTTTTAAATCCGGGGTACGAGCAGTACTTC | 14 | TRBJ2-7 | NA | TRBV30 | NA
CASSSGGWDTQYF | TGCGCCAGCAGCTCGGGAGGTTGGGATACGCAGTATTTT | 13 | TRBJ2-3 | NA | TRBV5-1 | TRBD2
CASSPQAGYNEQFF | TGCGCCAGCAGCCCGCAGGCGGGGTACAATGAGCAGTTCTTC | 14 | TRBJ2-1 | NA | TRBV5-1 | NA
CASSKGLRDEQFF | TGCGCCAGCAGCAAGGGACTTAGGGATGAGCAGTTCTTC | 13 | TRBJ2-1 | NA | TRBV5-1 | NA
CASRWDREGNQPQHF | TGTGCCAGTAGGTGGGACAGGGAGGGCAATCAGCCCCAGCATTTT | 15 | TRBJ1-5 | NA | TRBV19 | TRBD1
CASSKAGVGTEAFF | TGTGCCAGCAGCAAAGCGGGGGTTGGCACTGAAGCTTTCTTT | 14 | TRBJ1-1 | NA | TRBV9 | NA
CSVEDSLYGYTF | TGCAGCGTTGAGGACAGCCTCTATGGCTACACCTTC | 12 | TRBJ1-2 | NA | TRBV29-1 | NA
CASLGTGLNQPQHF | TGTGCCAGCCTTGGGACAGGCCTCAATCAGCCCCAGCATTTT | 14 | TRBJ1-5 | once | TRBV28 | TRBD1
CASSLVGGLGEQYF | TGTGCCAGCAGCTTAGTGGGAGGGCTCGGCGAGCAGTACTTC | 14 | TRBJ2-7 | NA | TRBV11-2 | TRBD2
CASSSHSSNQPQHF | TGTGCCAGCAGTTCCCACAGTAGCAATCAGCCCCAGCATTTT | 14 | TRBJ1-5 | NA | TRBV28 | NA
CASSARVFTEAFF | TGTGCCAGCAGCGCGCGTGTTTTCACTGAAGCTTTCTTT | 13 | TRBJ1-1 | NA | TRBV7-8 | NA
CASSLERAETQYF | TGTGCCAGCAGCTTGGAGAGGGCAGAGACCCAGTACTTC | 13 | TRBJ2-5 | NA | TRBV5-6 | NA
CASSLKGGNTIYF | TGTGCCAGCAGCCTAAAGGGGGGAAACACCATATATTTT | 13 | TRBJ1-3 | once | TRBV7-2 | NA
CASSLGDGGLYGYTF | TGTGCCAGCAGCCTTGGAGACGGCGGACTCTATGGCTACACCTTC | 15 | TRBJ1-2 | NA | TRBV5-4 | NA
CASSLMGGNQPQHF | TGTGCCAGCAGCTTGATGGGGGGGAATCAGCCCCAGCATTTT | 14 | TRBJ1-5 | NA | TRBV5-4 | NA
CASSVEAGPYEQYF | TGTGCCAGCAGCGTAGAAGCAGGGCCCTACGAGCAGTACTTC | 14 | TRBJ2-7 | NA | TRBV9 | NA
CASSSSSGNTIYF | TGTGCCAGCAGCTCTAGCTCTGGAAACACCATATATTTT | 13 | TRBJ1-3 | once | TRBV7-9 | NA
CASSQSPREAGANVLTF | TGTGCCAGCAGCCAATCCCCCCGTGAGGCTGGGGCCAACGTCCTGACTTTC | 17 | TRBJ2-6 | NA | TRBV9 | NA
CASSPQDSNSGANVLTF | TGTGCCAGCTCCCCTCAGGACAGTAACTCTGGGGCCAACGTCCTGACTTTC | 17 | TRBJ2-6 | NA | TRBV18 | NA
CASETGKGNTIYF | TGTGCCAGCGAGACAGGGAAAGGAAACACCATATATTTT | 13 | TRBJ1-3 | NA | TRBV28 | TRBD1
CASSRGLAGGNEQFF | TGTGCCAGCAGCCGCGGGCTAGCGGGGGGCAATGAGCAGTTCTTC | 15 | TRBJ2-1 | NA | TRBV7-2 | TRBD2
CASKWTVTETQYF | TGTGCCAGCAAGTGGACAGTGACAGAGACCCAGTACTTC | 13 | TRBJ2-5 | NA | TRBV2 | NA
CASSPRLAGAEDEQFF | TGTGCCAGCAGCCCAAGACTAGCGGGGGCCGAGGATGAGCAGTTCTTC | 16 | TRBJ2-1 | few | TRBV5-4 | TRBD2
CASSSVPTVGLPNTGELFF | TGCGCCAGCAGCTCGGTTCCCACGGTGGGACTACCAAACACCGGGGAGCTGTTTTTT | 19 | TRBJ2-2 | NA | TRBV5-1 | TRBD2
CASSGQGVFDGYTF | TGCGCCAGCAGCGGACAGGGGGTGTTTGATGGCTACACCTTC | 14 | TRBJ1-2 | once | TRBV5-1 | TRBD1
CASSSPGRNTEAFF | TGTGCCAGCAGCTCCCCGGGGAGGAACACTGAAGCTTTCTTT | 14 | TRBJ1-1 | NA | TRBV7-9 | NA
CASRLVIKNQPQHF | TGTGCCAGCAGACTCGTAATAAAAAATCAGCCCCAGCATTTT | 14 | TRBJ1-5 | NA | TRBV27 | NA
CASSLGRVRNTEAFF | TGTGCCAGCAGTTTGGGCAGGGTGAGGAACACTGAAGCTTTCTTT | 15 | TRBJ1-1 | few | TRBV28 | NA
CASSLDSGPSTDTQYF | TGTGCCAGCAGCTTGGATAGCGGGCCTAGCACAGATACGCAGTATTTT | 16 | TRBJ2-3 | NA | TRBV5-4 | TRBD2
CASSPRGTGITGELFF | TGTGCCAGCTCACCAAGAGGTACAGGCATTACCGGGGAGCTGTTTTTT | 16 | TRBJ2-2 | once | TRBV18 | NA
CASSLGGAVTEAFF | TGTGCCAGCAGCTTAGGAGGCGCGGTCACTGAAGCTTTCTTT | 14 | TRBJ1-1 | NA | TRBV7-9 | NA
CASKLTDITDTQYF | TGTGCCAGTAAATTAACAGATATCACAGATACGCAGTATTTT | 14 | TRBJ2-3 | NA | TRBV19 | NA
CAWSVGGIGEKLFF | TGTGCCTGGAGTGTTGGAGGGATTGGAGAAAAACTGTTTTTT | 14 | TRBJ1-4 | NA | TRBV30 | NA
CASSYFTGTSPGELFF | TGCGCCAGCAGCTACTTCACCGGGACATCCCCCGGGGAGCTGTTTTTT | 16 | TRBJ2-2 | NA | TRBV5-1 | NA
CASSQDGLQQYF | TGTGCCAGCAGCCAAGATGGACTCCAGCAGTACTTC | 12 | TRBJ2-7 | NA | TRBV14 | NA
CASSISRNEAFF | TGTGCCAGTAGTATATCCAGAAACGAAGCTTTCTTT | 12 | TRBJ1-1 | NA | TRBV19 | NA
CASSPTGFNSPLHF | TGCGCCAGCAGTCCGACAGGGTTTAATTCACCCCTCCACTTT | 14 | TRBJ1-6 | NA | TRBV5-1 | TRBD1
CASSDHGSNEQYF | TGTGCCAGCAGTGATCACGGTTCTAACGAGCAGTACTTC | 13 | TRBJ2-7 | NA | TRBV2 | NA
CASSPFVIAGLTDTQYF | TGTGCCAGCTCACCCTTCGTTATAGCGGGGCTCACAGATACGCAGTATTTT | 17 | TRBJ2-3 | NA | TRBV18 | TRBD2
CASSPGTSGNQPQHF | TGTGCCAGCAGTCCCGGGACATCCGGGAATCAGCCCCAGCATTTT | 15 | TRBJ1-5 | NA | TRBV2 | NA